A single sample is the source of the 19 T cell receptor beta chains below, sequenced in a study of blood T cell repertoires in COVID-19. The repertoire was sequenced with immunoSEQ multiplex PCR; TCRdb's copy has only in-frame clones and lacks some. The table includes roughly 300,000 clones, roughly 83% detected once. The sequenced sample consisted of peripheral blood. These receptor sequences come from a woman aged 50 to 60 with acute or convalescent COVID-19.

The V gene is TRBV28, the J gene TRBJ1-4, with D maybe TRBD1 (5 bases). This CDR3 region has 16 residues. The germline V gene has CDR1 MDHEN and CDR2 SYDVKM. With 0 bases removed from V and 0 bases from J, the gap between germline ends came to 8 bases. CDR3 DNA sequence: TGTGCCAGCAGTTTATGGGGGCAGACAACTAATGAAAAACTGTTTTTT. Protein sequence: CASSLWGQTTNEKLFF.

The V gene is TRBV9, the J gene TRBJ2-2; D might be TRBD2 (5 bases). Germline CDR1 SGDLS, CDR2 YYNGEE. V dropped 0 bases and J dropped 7 bases, with 13 bases sitting between them. This CDR3 is built from 15 residues. As DNA, the CDR3 is TGTGCCAGCAGCGTAGGTGAGGGTCTGAGCGGGGAGCTGTTTTTT. It encodes CASSVGEGLSGELFF.

V gene TRBV5-1 combines with J gene TRBJ1-3, with D possibly TRBD1 on 5 matching bases. This CDR3 region has 16 residues. The V gene's germline CDR1 is SGHRS and CDR2 YFSETQ. The V and J ends lost 2 bases and 4 bases respectively, with 16 bases between them. This CDR3 is CASSFGGTGAGNTIYF. CDR3 sequence (DNA): TGCGCCAGCAGCTTCGGCGGGACCGGGGCAGGAAACACCATATATTTT.

This chain's CDR3 is CASSLTGGELFF. The DNA for the CDR3 is TGCGCCAGCAGCTTGACCGGCGGGGAGCTGTTTTTT. The V call is TRBV5-1, the J call TRBJ2-2, with no clear D. The CDR3 runs 12 residues. Trimming removed 1 base from V and 7 bases from J, with 5 bases in between. Germline V lookup: CDR1 SGHRS, CDR2 YFSETQ.

The genes are TRBV6-2 or TRBV6-3 and TRBJ2-5; the D gene is possibly TRBD2 (6 bases). Deletions cut 0 bases from V and 4 bases from J, with 9 bases between. The V gene's germline CDR1 is MNHEY and CDR2 SVGEGT. CDR3 length equals 14 residues. CDR3 nucleotide sequence: TGTGCCAGCAGTTACTCAAGGCGGGGAGAGACCCAGTACTTC. It is translated as CASSYSRRGETQYF.

The V and J genes are TRBV6-1 and TRBJ1-4, with unresolved D. CDR3 length: 16 residues. Germline CDR1 and CDR2: MNHNS and SASEGT. Deletions cut 2 bases from V and 5 bases from J, with 15 bases between. CDR3 residues: CASSETGGLVNEKLFF. For the CDR3, the DNA is TGTGCCAGCAGTGAAACCGGAGGTCTAGTCAATGAAAAACTGTTTTTT.

This clone was seen once. The chain carries TRBV15 and TRBJ2-2; perhaps TRBD2 as D (6 bases). The germline gives CDR1 LNHNV, CDR2 YYDKDF (reference sequence). This CDR3 comprises 15 residues. Trimming left V 3 bases short and J 0 bases short, with 8 bases between. DNA of the CDR3: TGTGCCACCAGCAGGGCGGGGACGAACACCGGGGAGCTGTTTTTT. The encoded protein is CATSRAGTNTGELFF.

V and J are TRBV6-2 or TRBV6-3 and TRBJ2-3; 7 bases fit TRBD1. Germline loops: CDR1 MNHEY, CDR2 SVGEGT. V lost 4 bases and J lost 7; bases outside the gene matches: 5. The CDR3 length is 13 residues. CDR3 sequence reads: CASSSGGLNTQYF. The CDR3 nucleotides are TGTGCCAGCAGTTCAGGGGGATTGAATACGCAGTATTTT.

The gene calls are TRBV18 and TRBJ1-5; tentatively, D is TRBD1 (5 bases). The germline CDR1 and CDR2 sequences are KGHSH and LQKENI. With 2 bases removed from V and 0 bases from J, the gap between germline ends came to 8 bases. This CDR3 is 15 amino acids long. The CDR3 spells CASSPGAFSNQPQHF. The CDR3 DNA is TGTGCCAGCTCACCAGGGGCCTTTAGCAATCAGCCCCAGCATTTT. Full variable domain (remainder filled in from reference TRBV18 and TRBJ1-5): NAGVMQNPRHLVRRRGQEARLRCSPMKGHSHVYWYRQLPEEGLKFMVYLQKENIIDESGMPKERFSAEFPKEGPSILRIQQVVRGDSAAYFCASSPGAFSNQPQHFGDGTRLSIL.

This chain links TRBV2 with TRBJ2-3; TRBD2 aligns across 7 bases. V was clipped by 4 bases and J by 10 bases; unmatched bases: 11. The germline CDR1 and CDR2 sequences are SNHLY and FYNNEI. The CDR3 consists of 14 residues. CDR3 loop: CASSAGGGPLAQYF. For the CDR3, the DNA is TGTGCCAGCAGTGCGGGCGGGGGACCGTTAGCGCAGTATTTT.

This chain links TRBV19 with TRBJ2-6; 8 bases fit TRBD1. The CDR3 totals 17 residues. Germline CDR1 is LNHDA and CDR2 is SQIVND (reference sequence). J lost 1 base, V lost 5 bases, and 7 bases had no gene match. CDR3: CASSLGQARSGANVLTF. The CDR3 DNA sequence: TGTGCCAGTAGTCTGGGACAGGCCAGATCTGGGGCCAACGTCCTGACTTTC.

The chain couples TRBV24-1 to TRBJ2-1; tentatively, D is TRBD2 (6 bases). Germline V gene lookup returns CDR1 KGHDR and CDR2 SFDVKD. This CDR3 comprises 13 residues. Trimming shortened V by 7 bases and J by 11 bases, and 17 bases separated the two germline ends. The DNA of the CDR3 is TGTGCCACCAGCCTGACCCCCGGCGGGAAGCAGTTCTTC. Amino acids: CATSLTPGGKQFF.

V usage is TRBV27 and J usage is TRBJ1-5; 9 bases map to TRBD1. Trimming cost V 2 bases and J 0 bases; bases outside gene matches: 5. The CDR3 covers 17 residues. Germline V gene sequence: CDR1 MNHEY, CDR2 SMNVEV (reference sequence). CDR3 in amino acids: CASSLNRGQGSNQPQHF. CDR3 coding DNA: TGTGCCAGCAGTTTAAACAGGGGGCAGGGTAGCAATCAGCCCCAGCATTTT.

The chain uses TRBV5-4 and TRBJ1-2; D is possibly TRBD1 (5 bases). V was clipped by 2 bases and J by 9 bases, with 23 bases between them. Germline loops: CDR1 SGHNT, CDR2 YYREEE (reference sequence). The CDR3 has 16 residues. The CDR3 region is CASSLSQVREVQRYTF. Here the CDR3 DNA reads TGTGCCAGCAGCTTATCACAGGTACGGGAGGTTCAACGCTACACCTTC.

The chain combines TRBV19 with TRBJ2-1, with TRBD2 matching over 8 bases. In germline, CDR1 is LNHDA, CDR2 SQIVND (reference sequence). Trimming at V came to 7 bases and at J to 4 bases, leaving 9 bases not matched to a gene. CDR3 length: 15 amino acids. The CDR3 coding sequence is TGTGCCAGTAACCAGGGGCTAGCGGGTTACAATGAGCAGTTCTTC. It yields the protein CASNQGLAGYNEQFF.

This clone was observed once. The chain employs TRBV6-5 and TRBJ1-1; 10 bases map to TRBD1. The trim removed 5 bases at V and 4 bases at J, leaving 7 bases unmatched. CDR1 MNHEY and CDR2 SVGAGI come from the germline V gene. This CDR3 spans 15 amino acids. The CDR3 is CASSPTRTGGTEAFF. CDR3 bases: TGTGCCAGCAGTCCCACCCGGACAGGGGGCACTGAAGCTTTCTTT.

This chain joins TRBV4-2 and TRBJ1-6, with D perhaps TRBD1 (6 bases). Germline assignment: CDR1 LGHNA and CDR2 YNFKEQ. The V end lost 0 bases, the J end lost 13 bases, and 10 bases lay between the germline ends. This CDR3 comprises 13 residues. The CDR3 is CASSQDDRTPLHF. CDR3 bases: TGTGCCAGCAGCCAAGACGACAGGACGCCCCTCCACTTT.

This chain connects TRBV5-6 to TRBJ2-3; TRBD1 matches at 9 bases. Losses at the gene ends were 4 bases for V and 0 bases for J; bases not matched to a gene: 12. The germline V gene has CDR1 SGHDT and CDR2 YYEEEE. CDR3 length equals 18 residues. The CDR3 is CASSAFLRQGGSTDTQYF. DNA of the CDR3: TGTGCCAGCAGCGCCTTCCTGAGACAGGGGGGGAGCACAGATACGCAGTATTTT.

This clone appeared once. The rearrangement uses TRBV5-1 and TRBJ1-2; D unclear. V shed 2 bases and J shed 6 bases, with 11 bases lying between them. CDR3 length equals 13 residues. The V gene's germline CDR1 is SGHRS and CDR2 YFSETQ. Written as DNA, the CDR3 is TGCGCCAGCAGCTTCCGAGGTCGTGATGGCTACACCTTC. Translating it yields CASSFRGRDGYTF.